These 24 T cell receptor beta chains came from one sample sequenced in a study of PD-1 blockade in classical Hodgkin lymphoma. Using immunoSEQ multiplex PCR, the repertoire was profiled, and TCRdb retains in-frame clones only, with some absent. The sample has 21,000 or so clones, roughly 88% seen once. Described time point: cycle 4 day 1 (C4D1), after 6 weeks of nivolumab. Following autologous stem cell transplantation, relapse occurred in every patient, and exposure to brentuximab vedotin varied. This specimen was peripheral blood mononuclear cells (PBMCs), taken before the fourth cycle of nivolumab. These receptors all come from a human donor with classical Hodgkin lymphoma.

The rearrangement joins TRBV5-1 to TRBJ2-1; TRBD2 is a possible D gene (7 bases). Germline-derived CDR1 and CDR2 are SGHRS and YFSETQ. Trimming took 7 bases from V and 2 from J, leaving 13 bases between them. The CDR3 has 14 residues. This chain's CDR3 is CASQRGAPYNEQFF. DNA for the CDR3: TGCGCCAGCCAACGGGGGGCCCCCTACAATGAGCAGTTCTTC.

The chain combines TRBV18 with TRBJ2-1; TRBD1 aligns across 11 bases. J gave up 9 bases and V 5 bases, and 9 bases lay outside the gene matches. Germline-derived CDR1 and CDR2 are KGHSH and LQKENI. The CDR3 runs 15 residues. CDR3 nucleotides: TGTGCCAGCTCATCCCGGGACAGGGGGATGGGTGAGCAGTTCTTC. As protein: CASSSRDRGMGEQFF.

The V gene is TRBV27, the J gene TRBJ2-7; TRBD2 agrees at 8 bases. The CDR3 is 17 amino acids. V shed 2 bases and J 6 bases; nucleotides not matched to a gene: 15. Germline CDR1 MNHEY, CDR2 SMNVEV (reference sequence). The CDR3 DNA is TGTGCCAGCAGTTTAGGTGGCCCCGGGAGGGCCTGGTGCGAGCAGTACTTC. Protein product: CASSLGGPGRAWCEQYF.

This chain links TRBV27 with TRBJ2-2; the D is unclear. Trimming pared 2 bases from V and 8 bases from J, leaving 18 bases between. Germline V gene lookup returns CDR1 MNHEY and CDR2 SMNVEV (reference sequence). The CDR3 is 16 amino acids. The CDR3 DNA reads TGTGCCAGCAGTTTAGGCGCGTTCCCCGGGTTGGGGGAGCTGTTTTTT. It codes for CASSLGAFPGLGELFF.

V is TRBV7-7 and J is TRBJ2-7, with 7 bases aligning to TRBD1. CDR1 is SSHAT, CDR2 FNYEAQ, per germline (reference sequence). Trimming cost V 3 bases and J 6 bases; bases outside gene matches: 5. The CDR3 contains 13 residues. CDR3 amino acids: CASSFDRVSEQYF. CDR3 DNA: TGTGCCAGCAGCTTTGACAGGGTCAGCGAGCAGTACTTC.

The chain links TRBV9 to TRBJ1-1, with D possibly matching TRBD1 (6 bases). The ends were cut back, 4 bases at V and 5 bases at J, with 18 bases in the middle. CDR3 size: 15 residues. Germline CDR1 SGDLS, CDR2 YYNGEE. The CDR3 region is CASSPRGAKLTEAFF. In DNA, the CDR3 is TGTGCCAGCAGCCCACGGGGGGCGAAATTAACTGAAGCTTTCTTT.

The CDR3 region is CASSLELGEETQYF. The CDR3 DNA reads TGTGCCAGCAGCTTGGAACTAGGAGAAGAGACCCAGTACTTC. The chain combines TRBV5-4 with TRBJ2-5; D is possibly TRBD2 (5 bases). Looked up from germline, CDR1 is SGHNT and CDR2 is YYREEE (reference sequence). This CDR3 has 14 residues. Trimming cost V 0 bases and J 3 bases, with 9 bases left between them. Complete variable domain (other parts from reference TRBV5-4 and TRBJ2-5): ETGVTQSPTHLIKTRGQQVTLRCSSQSGHNTVSWYQQALGQGPQFIFQYYREEENGRGNFPPRFSGLQFPNYSSELNVNALELDDSALYLCASSLELGEETQYFGPGTRLLVL.

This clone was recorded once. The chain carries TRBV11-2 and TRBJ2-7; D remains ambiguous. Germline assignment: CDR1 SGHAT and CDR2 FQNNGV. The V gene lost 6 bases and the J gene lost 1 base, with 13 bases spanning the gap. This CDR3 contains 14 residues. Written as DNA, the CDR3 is TGTGCCAGCAGGAGACCAGGTTTGTCCTACGAGCAGTACTTC. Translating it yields CASRRPGLSYEQYF.

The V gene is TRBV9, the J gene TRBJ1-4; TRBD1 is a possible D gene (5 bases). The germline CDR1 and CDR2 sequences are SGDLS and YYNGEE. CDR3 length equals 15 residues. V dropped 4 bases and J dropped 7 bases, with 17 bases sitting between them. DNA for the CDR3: TGTGCCAGCAGCCCCTCGGGACTCTCTTTTGAAAAACTGTTTTTT. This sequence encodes CASSPSGLSFEKLFF.

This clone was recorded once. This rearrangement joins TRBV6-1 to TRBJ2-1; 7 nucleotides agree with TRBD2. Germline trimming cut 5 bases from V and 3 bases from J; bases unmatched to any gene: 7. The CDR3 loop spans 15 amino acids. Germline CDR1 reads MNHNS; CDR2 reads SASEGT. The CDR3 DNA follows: TGTGCCAGCAGTTGGGAGGGATCAAGCTACAATGAGCAGTTCTTC. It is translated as CASSWEGSSYNEQFF.

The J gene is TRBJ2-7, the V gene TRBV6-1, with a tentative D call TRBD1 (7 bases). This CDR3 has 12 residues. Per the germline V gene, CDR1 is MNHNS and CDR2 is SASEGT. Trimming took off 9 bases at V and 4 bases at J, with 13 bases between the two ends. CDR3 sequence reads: CARGQGGYEQYF. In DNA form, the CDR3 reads TGTGCCAGGGGGCAGGGGGGTTACGAGCAGTACTTC.

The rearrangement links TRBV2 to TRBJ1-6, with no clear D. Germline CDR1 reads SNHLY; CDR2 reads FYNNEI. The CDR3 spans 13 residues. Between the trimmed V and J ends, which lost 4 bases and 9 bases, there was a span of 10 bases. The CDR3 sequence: CASSGGFGSPLHF. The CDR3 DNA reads TGTGCCAGCAGTGGAGGCTTTGGTTCACCCCTCCACTTT.

CDR3 residues: CASSLAGGGTDTQYF. CDR3 sequence (DNA): TGTGCCAGCAGTTTAGCGGGAGGAGGCACAGATACGCAGTATTTT. The rearrangement uses TRBV6-4 and TRBJ2-3, with 10 bases aligning to TRBD2. The germline V gene encodes CDR1 MRHNA and CDR2 SNTAGT. Losses at the gene ends were 5 bases for V and 1 base for J; bases not matched to a gene: 3. The CDR3 is 15 amino acids.

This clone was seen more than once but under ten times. CDR3 bases: TGTGCCAGCAGCTTAGATGGACAGAACTATGGCTACACCTTC. This codes for CASSLDGQNYGYTF. The rearrangement uses TRBV7-8 and TRBJ1-2; perhaps TRBD1 as D (6 bases). From germline, CDR1 is SGHVS and CDR2 FQNEAQ. Trimming took 1 base from V and 2 from J, leaving 8 bases between them. This CDR3 has 14 residues.

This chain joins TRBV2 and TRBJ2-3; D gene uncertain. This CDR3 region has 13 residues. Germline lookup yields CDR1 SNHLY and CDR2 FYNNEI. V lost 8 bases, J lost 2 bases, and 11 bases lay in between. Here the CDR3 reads CASSPLDTDTQYF. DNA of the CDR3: TGTGCCAGCTCACCTCTAGACACAGATACGCAGTATTTT.

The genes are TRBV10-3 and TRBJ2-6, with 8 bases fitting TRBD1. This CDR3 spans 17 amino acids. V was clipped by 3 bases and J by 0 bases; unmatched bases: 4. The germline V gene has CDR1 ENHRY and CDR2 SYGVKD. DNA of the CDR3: TGTGCCATCAGTGATTACAGGGGGAACTCTGGGGCCAACGTCCTGACTTTC. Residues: CAISDYRGNSGANVLTF.

CDR3 region: CASSLGLSTDTQYF. The CDR3 DNA follows: TGTGCCAGCAGCCTTGGACTAAGCACAGATACGCAGTATTTT. The chain employs TRBV9 and TRBJ2-3, with a possible D match to TRBD2 (6 bases). The germline V gene has CDR1 SGDLS and CDR2 YYNGEE. The CDR3 extends over 14 amino acids. The V end was cut by 4 bases, the J end by 0 bases, with 9 bases between.

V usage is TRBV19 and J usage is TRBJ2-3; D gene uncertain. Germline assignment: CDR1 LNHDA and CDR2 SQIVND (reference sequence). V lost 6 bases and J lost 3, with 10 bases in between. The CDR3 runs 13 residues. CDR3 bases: TGTGCCAGTAGCCTAATTACTACAGATACGCAGTATTTT. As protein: CASSLITTDTQYF.

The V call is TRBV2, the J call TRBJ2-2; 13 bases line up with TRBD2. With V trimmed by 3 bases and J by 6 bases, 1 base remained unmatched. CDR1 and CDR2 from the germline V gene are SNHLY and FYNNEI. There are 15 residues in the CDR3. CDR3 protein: CASSDTSGRAGELFF. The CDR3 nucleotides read TGTGCCAGCAGTGATACTAGCGGGAGGGCCGGGGAGCTGTTTTTT.

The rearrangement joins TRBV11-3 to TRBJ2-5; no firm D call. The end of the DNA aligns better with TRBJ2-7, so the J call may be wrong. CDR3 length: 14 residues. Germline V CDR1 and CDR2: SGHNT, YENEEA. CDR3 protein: CASSLGGDSYEQYF. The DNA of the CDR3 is TGTGCCAGCAGCTTGGGCGGTGACTCCTACGAGCAGTACTTC.

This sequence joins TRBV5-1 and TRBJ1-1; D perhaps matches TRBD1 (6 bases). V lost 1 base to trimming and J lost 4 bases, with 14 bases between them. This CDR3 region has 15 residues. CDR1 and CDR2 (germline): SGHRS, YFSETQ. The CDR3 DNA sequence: TGCGCCAGCAGCTTGAGAGTCAGGGGCGGCACTGAAGCTTTCTTT. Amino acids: CASSLRVRGGTEAFF.

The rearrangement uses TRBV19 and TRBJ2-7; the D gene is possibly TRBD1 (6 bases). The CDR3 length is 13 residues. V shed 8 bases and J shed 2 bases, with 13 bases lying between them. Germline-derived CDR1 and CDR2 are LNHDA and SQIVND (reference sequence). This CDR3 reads CASGQPPTYEQYF. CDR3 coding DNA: TGTGCCAGTGGACAGCCCCCTACCTACGAGCAGTACTTC. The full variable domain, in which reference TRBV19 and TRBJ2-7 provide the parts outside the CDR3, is DGGITQSPKYLFRKEGQNVTLSCEQNLNHDAMYWYRQDPGQGLRLIYYSQIVNDFQKGDIAEGYSVSREKKESFPLTVTSAQKNPTAFYLCASGQPPTYEQYFGPGTRLTVT.

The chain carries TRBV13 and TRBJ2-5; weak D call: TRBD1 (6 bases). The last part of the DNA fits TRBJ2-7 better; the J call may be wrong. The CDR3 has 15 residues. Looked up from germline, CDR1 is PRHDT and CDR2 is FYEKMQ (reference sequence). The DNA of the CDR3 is TGTGCCAGCAGCTTATCTCGCAGGGGAGACTACGAGCAGTACTTC. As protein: CASSLSRRGDYEQYF.

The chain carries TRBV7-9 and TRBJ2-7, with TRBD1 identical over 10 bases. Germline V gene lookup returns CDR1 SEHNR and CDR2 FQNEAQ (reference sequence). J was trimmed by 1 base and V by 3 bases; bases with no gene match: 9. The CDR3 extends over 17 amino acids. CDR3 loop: CASSFLPGQGFSYEQYF. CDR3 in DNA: TGTGCCAGCAGCTTCTTACCGGGACAGGGGTTTTCCTACGAGCAGTACTTC.